The subject of this entry is one T cell receptor (beta chain). No antigen is known for it. At one boundary the junction diverges from the germline segment, which might be a read error. The record originates from a study of Graves' ophthalmopathy and Graves' hyperthyroidism. Beta-chain TCR CDR3 regions were amplified from RNA transcripts. HTBI-primed RT-PCR formed the first round, and a multiplex PCR formed the second. TCRdb passed the multiplex PCR reads through MiXCR, listing each CDR3 protein once. Of about 48,000 distinct CDR3 sequences in the sample, about 50% are singletons; the top ten hold roughly a quarter. General study results and limits: Blood shared most expanded thyroid clonotypes above 0.001 frequency. Discriminating ophthalmopathy from stable hyperthyroidism, a 13-signature model attained a sensitivity of 85% to 90% and a specificity of around 81%.

This CDR3 is built from 15 residues. The germline V gene encodes CDR1 SGHRS and CDR2 YFSETQ. Sequenced input: peripheral blood. The clonotype comes from an adult man with Graves' ophthalmopathy. V gene TRBV5-1 combines with J gene TRBJ1-4; 12 bases align to TRBD1. The CDR3 is CVSGTGGRTNEKLFF. The CDR3 bases are TGCGTCAGCGGGACAGGGGGCAGGACTAATGAAAAACTGTTTTTT.